The rows below give T cell receptor beta chains drawn from one sample of a study of long-term antiretroviral therapy in people with HIV. The data were produced by immunoSEQ multiplex PCR, yet TCRdb's version contains in-frame clones alone and is incomplete. The sample lists around 25,000 clones, around 88% occurring once. The sample in question was unsorted PBMCs, obtained 3 years after starting antiretroviral therapy. The receptors here all came from a man between 18 and 29 years old with HIV. CDR3s include the opening cysteine and the closing phenylalanine or tryptophan. The D gene is left open where the match is weak. The size field is filled for only some rows; it gives once, few, many or a size class.

TRBJ2-2 | TRBV6-1 | NA | NA | CASSLRTAGVELFF | TGTGCCAGCAGCCTAAGGACAGCCGGAGTGGAGCTGTTTTTT
TRBJ1-2 | TRBV7-3 | NA | NA | CASSLTNRAYGYTF | TGTGCCAGCAGCTTAACTAACAGGGCCTATGGCTACACCTTC
TRBJ2-7 | TRBV5-5 | once | TRBD1 | CASSRGQGAYEQYF | TGTGCCAGCAGTCGCGGACAGGGAGCCTACGAGCAGTACTTC
TRBJ1-1 | TRBV6-5 | NA | NA | CATQGRNTEAFF | TGTGCCACGCAGGGGAGGAACACTGAAGCTTTCTTT
TRBJ2-7 | TRBV6-5 | NA | NA | CASSYAGTSNYEQYF | TGTGCCAGCAGTTACGCCGGGACCTCTAACTACGAGCAGTACTTC
TRBJ2-5 | TRBV2 | NA | NA | CASRARGYPEETQYF | TGTGCCAGCAGGGCCAGGGGCTACCCTGAAGAGACCCAGTACTTC
TRBJ1-2 | TRBV7-9 | few | NA | CASSGPGDGYTF | TGTGCCAGCAGTGGACCTGGGGATGGCTACACCTTC
TRBJ2-2 | TRBV28 | NA | NA | CASRPGRNTGELFF | TGTGCCAGCCGCCCCGGACGGAACACCGGGGAGCTGTTTTTT
TRBJ1-3 | TRBV7-2 | NA | NA | CASSLARGNTIYF | TGTGCCAGCAGCTTAGCCCGGGGAAACACCATATATTTT
TRBJ1-6 | TRBV28 | NA | TRBD1 | CASSGQGWYSPLHF | TGTGCCAGCAGTGGACAGGGGTGGTATTCACCCCTCCACTTT
TRBJ1-5 | TRBV27 | NA | NA | CASSPSNLDSQYSNQPQHF | TGTGCCAGCAGCCCTTCAAATTTGGACAGCCAATATAGCAATCAGCCCCAGCATTTT
TRBJ2-2 | TRBV28 | NA | TRBD2 | CASRPITSGGGGELFF | TGTGCCAGCAGACCTATAACTAGCGGGGGTGGCGGGGAGCTGTTTTTT
TRBJ1-1 | TRBV5-1 | NA | TRBD1 | CASSSHPRTGKTNTEAFF | TGCGCCAGCAGCTCCCACCCAAGGACAGGGAAAACGAACACTGAAGCTTTCTTT
TRBJ1-4 | TRBV2 | NA | NA | CASSAGDGEKLFF | TGTGCCAGCAGTGCCGGAGATGGTGAAAAACTGTTTTTT
TRBJ2-5 | TRBV15 | once | TRBD1 | CATSSQQGKGETQYF | TGTGCCACCAGCAGTCAACAGGGGAAGGGAGAGACCCAGTACTTC
TRBJ2-3 | TRBV18 | NA | NA | CASSPPISRPVPDTQYF | TGTGCCAGCTCACCACCAATCTCCCGTCCAGTGCCAGATACGCAGTATTTT